This paragraph reports one T cell receptor beta chain. This sample is part of a study of blood T cell repertoires in COVID-19. About the study: Material from acute and convalescent COVID-19 was sourced from the United States, Italy and Spain. Sample material is recorded as cDNA or gDNA derived from T cells, B-cell-depleted T cells, or PBMCs.

Authors' methods: Estimation of nucleated cell counts was performed using reference gene primer amplification. Repertoires were generated with immunoSEQ multiplex PCR, while TCRdb's copy carries only in-frame clones and drops some. The V and J calls and clone size are taken from that table; D and trimming were inferred from the DNA. Among around 250,000 clones listed, approximately 81% were seen once. This CDR3 is 11 amino acids long. In germline, CDR1 is SQVTM, CDR2 ANQGSEA. V was shortened by 3 bases and J by 6 bases, with 8 bases between the two germline ends. V and J are TRBV29-1 and TRBJ1-2; TRBD1 might be the D (5 bases). The sample comprised peripheral blood. The sequence derives from a woman between 18 and 30 years old with acute or convalescent COVID-19. This CDR3 reads CSVDGGDGYTF. CDR3 coding DNA: TGCAGCGTTGACGGGGGGGATGGCTACACCTTC.